This TCR beta chain appears in the sequencing data of a study of type 1 regulatory T cells. Study-level information: T-allo10 is an in vitro-generated, Tr1-enriched CD4 T cell product specific for alloantigen.

V lost 5 bases and J lost 14; bases outside the gene matches: 14. Germline CDR1 is DFQATT and CDR2 is SNEGSKA (reference sequence). This CDR3 contains 13 residues. Overall study findings and caveats: Tr1 cells had a more restricted TCR repertoire than non-Tr1 cells.

MiXCR was run by TCRdb on the reads, yielding one entry per CDR3 protein. The profile shows several thousand distinct CDR3 sequences, around 30% of them singletons. Worth noting for this clonotype: As yet, its antigen is unknown.

This chain joins TRBV20-1 and TRBJ1-2; 10 bases map to TRBD1. The sequenced sample consisted of cultured type 1 regulatory T (Tr1) cells, either the whole culture or a sorted fraction (not recorded which). The clonotype originates from a human donor in good health. The CDR3 DNA is TGCAGTGCTCAAACTTCCGGGACAGGGGAGCGAACCTTC. Translation gives CSAQTSGTGERTF.